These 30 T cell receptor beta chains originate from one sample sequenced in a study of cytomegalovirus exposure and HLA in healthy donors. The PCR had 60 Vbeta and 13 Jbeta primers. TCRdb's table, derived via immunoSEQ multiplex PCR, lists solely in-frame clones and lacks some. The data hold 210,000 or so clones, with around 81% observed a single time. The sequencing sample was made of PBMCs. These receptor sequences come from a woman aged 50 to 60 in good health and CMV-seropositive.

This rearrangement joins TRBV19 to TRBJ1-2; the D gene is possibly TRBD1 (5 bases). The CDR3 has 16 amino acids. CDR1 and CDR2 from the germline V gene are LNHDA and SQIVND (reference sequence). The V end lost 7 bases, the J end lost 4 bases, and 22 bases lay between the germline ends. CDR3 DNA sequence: TGTGCCAGTACCCTAAGTCCCCCAGGGAATGGCTATGGCTACACCTTC. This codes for CASTLSPPGNGYGYTF. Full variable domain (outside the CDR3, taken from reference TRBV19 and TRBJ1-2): DGGITQSPKYLFRKEGQNVTLSCEQNLNHDAMYWYRQDPGQGLRLIYYSQIVNDFQKGDIAEGYSVSREKKESFPLTVTSAQKNPTAFYLCASTLSPPGNGYGYTFGSGTRLTVV.

The CDR3 loop reads CASSMRQGVGQPQHF. CDR3 coding DNA: TGTGCCAGCAGTATGCGACAGGGAGTCGGTCAGCCCCAGCATTTT. The genes are TRBV27 and TRBJ1-5; 7 positions agree with TRBD1. Losses at the gene ends were 5 bases for V and 6 bases for J; bases not matched to a gene: 10. The germline CDR1 and CDR2 sequences are MNHEY and SMNVEV (reference sequence). The CDR3 runs 15 residues.

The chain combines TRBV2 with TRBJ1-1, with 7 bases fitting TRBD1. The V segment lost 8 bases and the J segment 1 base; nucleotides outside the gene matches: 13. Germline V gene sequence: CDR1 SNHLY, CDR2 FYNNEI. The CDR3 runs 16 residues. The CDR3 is CASSRGAAGGNTEAFF. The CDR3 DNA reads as TGTGCCAGCTCCAGAGGGGCAGCAGGGGGGAACACTGAAGCTTTCTTT.

The CDR3 sequence: CASSRNRDTNEKLFF. The CDR3, as DNA: TGTGCCAGTAGTAGAAACAGGGACACTAATGAAAAACTGTTTTTT. The V call is TRBV19, the J call TRBJ1-4, with D possibly being TRBD1 (6 bases). The CDR3 totals 15 residues. CDR1 is LNHDA, CDR2 SQIVND, per germline (reference sequence). V lost 4 bases and J lost 2, with 11 bases in between.

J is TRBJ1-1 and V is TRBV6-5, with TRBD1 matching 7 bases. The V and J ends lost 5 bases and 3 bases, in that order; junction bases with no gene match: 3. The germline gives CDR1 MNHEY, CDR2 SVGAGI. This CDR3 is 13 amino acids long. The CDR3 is CASSGTGDTEAFF. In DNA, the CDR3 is TGTGCCAGCAGTGGCACAGGGGACACTGAAGCTTTCTTT.

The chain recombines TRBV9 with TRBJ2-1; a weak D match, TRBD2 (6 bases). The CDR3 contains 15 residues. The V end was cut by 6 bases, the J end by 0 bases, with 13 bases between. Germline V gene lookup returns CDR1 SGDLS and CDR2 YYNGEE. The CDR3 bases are TGTGCCAGCAACCGGGACGGGAGCTCCTACAATGAGCAGTTCTTC. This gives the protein CASNRDGSSYNEQFF.

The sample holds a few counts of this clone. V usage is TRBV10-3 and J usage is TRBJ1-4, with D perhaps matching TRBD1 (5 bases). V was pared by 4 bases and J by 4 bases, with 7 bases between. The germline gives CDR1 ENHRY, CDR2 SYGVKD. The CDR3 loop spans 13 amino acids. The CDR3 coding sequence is TGTGCCATCAGTGGACAGTTTAATGAAAAACTGTTTTTT. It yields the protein CAISGQFNEKLFF.

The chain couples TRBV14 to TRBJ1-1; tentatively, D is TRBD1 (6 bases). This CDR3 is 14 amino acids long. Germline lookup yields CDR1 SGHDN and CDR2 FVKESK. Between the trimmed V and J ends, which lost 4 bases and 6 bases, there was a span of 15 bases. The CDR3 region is CASSPGARGAEAFF. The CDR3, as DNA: TGTGCCAGCAGCCCAGGGGCCCGTGGCGCTGAAGCTTTCTTT.

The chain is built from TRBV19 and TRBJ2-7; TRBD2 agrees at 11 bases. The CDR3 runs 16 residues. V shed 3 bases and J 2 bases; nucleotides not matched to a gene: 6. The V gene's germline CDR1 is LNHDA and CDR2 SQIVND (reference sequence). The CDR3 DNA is TGTGCCAGTAGTATGCCTCTAGCGGGGGGTACCTACGAGCAGTACTTC. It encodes CASSMPLAGGTYEQYF.

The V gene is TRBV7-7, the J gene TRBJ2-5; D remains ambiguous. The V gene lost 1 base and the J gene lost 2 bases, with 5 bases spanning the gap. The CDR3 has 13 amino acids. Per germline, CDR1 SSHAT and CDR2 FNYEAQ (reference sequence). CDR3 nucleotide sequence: TGTGCCAGCAGCTTAGGTCTACAAGAGACCCAGTACTTC. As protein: CASSLGLQETQYF.

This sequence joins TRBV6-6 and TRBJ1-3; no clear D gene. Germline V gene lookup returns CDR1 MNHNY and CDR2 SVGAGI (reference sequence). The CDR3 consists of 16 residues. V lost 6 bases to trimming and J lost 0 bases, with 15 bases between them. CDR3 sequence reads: CASSQGDPNSGNTIYF. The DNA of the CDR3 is TGTGCCAGCAGCCAAGGAGACCCAAACTCTGGAAACACCATATATTTT.

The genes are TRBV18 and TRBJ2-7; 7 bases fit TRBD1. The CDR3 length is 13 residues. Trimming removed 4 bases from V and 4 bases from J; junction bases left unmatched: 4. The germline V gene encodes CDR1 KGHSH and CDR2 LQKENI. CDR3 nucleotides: TGTGCCAGCTCACAATCGACAGGGTACGAGCAGTACTTC. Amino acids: CASSQSTGYEQYF. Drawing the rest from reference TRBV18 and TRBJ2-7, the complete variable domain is NAGVMQNPRHLVRRRGQEARLRCSPMKGHSHVYWYRQLPEEGLKFMVYLQKENIIDESGMPKERFSAEFPKEGPSILRIQQVVRGDSAAYFCASSQSTGYEQYFGPGTRLTVT.

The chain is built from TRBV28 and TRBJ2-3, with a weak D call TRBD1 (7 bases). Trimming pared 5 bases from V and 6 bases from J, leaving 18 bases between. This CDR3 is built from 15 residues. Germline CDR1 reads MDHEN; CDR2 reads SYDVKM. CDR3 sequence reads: CASSPRAGGTDTQYF. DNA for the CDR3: TGTGCCAGCAGTCCTCGGGCAGGGGGGACGGATACGCAGTATTTT.

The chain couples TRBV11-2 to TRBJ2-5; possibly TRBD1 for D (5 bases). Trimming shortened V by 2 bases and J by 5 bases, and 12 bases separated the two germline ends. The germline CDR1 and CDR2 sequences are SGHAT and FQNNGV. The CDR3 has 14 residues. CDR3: CASSLLGRWETQYF. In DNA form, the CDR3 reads TGTGCCAGCAGCTTACTGGGGCGCTGGGAGACCCAGTACTTC.

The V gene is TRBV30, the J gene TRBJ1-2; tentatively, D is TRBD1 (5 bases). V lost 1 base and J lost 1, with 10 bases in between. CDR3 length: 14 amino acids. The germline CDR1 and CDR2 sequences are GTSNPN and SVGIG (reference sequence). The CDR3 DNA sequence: TGTGCCTGGAGTGCGACAGACAATAACTATGGCTACACCTTC. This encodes CAWSATDNNYGYTF.

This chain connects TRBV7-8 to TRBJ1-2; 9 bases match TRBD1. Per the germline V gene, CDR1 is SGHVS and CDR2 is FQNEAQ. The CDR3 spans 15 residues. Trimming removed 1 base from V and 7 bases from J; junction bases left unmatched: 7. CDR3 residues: CASSLGPRGQGGYTF. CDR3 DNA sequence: TGTGCCAGCAGCTTAGGCCCTCGGGGACAGGGTGGCTACACCTTC.

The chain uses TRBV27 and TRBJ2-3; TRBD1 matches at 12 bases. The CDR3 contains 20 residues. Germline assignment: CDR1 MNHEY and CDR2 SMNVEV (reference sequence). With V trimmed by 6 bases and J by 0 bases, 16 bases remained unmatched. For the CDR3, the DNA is TGTGCCAGCAGCTCATTTTGGGACAGGGGGCGAGGTTCTAGCACAGATACGCAGTATTTT. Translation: CASSSFWDRGRGSSTDTQYF.

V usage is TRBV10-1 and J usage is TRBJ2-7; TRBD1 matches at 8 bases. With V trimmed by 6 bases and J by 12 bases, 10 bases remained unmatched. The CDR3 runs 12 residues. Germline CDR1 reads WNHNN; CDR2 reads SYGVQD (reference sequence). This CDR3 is CASSSTDRVRYF. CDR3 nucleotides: TGCGCCAGCAGCTCAACGGACAGGGTTCGGTACTTC.

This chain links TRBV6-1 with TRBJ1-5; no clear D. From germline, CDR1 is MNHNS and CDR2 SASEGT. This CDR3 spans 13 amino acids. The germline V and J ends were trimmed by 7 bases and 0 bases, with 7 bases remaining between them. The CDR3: CASNQDSNQPQHF. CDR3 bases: TGTGCCAGCAATCAGGATAGCAATCAGCCCCAGCATTTT.

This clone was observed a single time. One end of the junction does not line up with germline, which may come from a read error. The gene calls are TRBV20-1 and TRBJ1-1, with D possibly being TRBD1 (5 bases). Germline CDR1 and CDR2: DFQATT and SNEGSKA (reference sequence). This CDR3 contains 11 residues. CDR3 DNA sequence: TGCAGTGCTAACAGGAACGCTGAAGCTTTCTTT. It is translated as CSANRNAEAFF.

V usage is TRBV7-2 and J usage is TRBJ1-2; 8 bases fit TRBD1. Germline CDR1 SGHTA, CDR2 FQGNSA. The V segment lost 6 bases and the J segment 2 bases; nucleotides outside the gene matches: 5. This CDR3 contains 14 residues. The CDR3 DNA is TGTGCCAGCAGGCAGACAGGGGAGAACTATGGCTACACCTTC. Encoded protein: CASRQTGENYGYTF.

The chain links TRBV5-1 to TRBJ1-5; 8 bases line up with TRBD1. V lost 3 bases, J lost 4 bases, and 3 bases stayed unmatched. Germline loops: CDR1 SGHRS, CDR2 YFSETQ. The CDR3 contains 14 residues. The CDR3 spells CASSSGTGNQPQHF. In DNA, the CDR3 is TGCGCCAGCAGCTCCGGGACAGGAAATCAGCCCCAGCATTTT.

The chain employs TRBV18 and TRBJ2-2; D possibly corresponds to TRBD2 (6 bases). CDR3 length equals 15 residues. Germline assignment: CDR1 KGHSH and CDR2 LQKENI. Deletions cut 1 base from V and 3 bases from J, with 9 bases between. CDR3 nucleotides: TGTGCCAGCTCACCACTACGGGACTACACCGGGGAGCTGTTTTTT. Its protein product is CASSPLRDYTGELFF.

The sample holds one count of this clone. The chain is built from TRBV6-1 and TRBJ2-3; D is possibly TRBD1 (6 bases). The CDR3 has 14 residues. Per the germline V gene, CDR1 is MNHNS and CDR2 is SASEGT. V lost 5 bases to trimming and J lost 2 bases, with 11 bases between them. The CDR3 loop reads CASSTGDTTDTQYF. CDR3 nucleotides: TGTGCCAGCAGTACCGGGGACACCACAGATACGCAGTATTTT.

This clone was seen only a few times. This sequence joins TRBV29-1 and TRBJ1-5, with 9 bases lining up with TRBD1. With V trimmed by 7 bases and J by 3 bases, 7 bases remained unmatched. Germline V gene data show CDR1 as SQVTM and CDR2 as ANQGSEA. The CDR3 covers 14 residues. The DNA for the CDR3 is TGCAGCGCATCCGGGACAGGGTACAATCAGCCCCAGCATTTT. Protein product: CSASGTGYNQPQHF. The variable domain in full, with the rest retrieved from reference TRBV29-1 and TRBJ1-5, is SAVISQKPSRDICQRGTSLTIQCQVDSQVTMMFWYRQQPGQSLTLIATANQGSEATYESGFVIDKFPISRPNLTFSTLTVSNMSPEDSSIYLCSASGTGYNQPQHFGDGTRLSIL.

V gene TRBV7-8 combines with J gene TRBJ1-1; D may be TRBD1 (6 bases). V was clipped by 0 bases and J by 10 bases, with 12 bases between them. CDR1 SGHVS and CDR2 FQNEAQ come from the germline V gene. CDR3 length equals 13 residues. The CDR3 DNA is TGTGCCAGCAGCTTAGCCTCAGGGGCGGGAGCTTTCTTT. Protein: CASSLASGAGAFF.

The CDR3 protein is CASSQDYRRSQETQYF. Here the CDR3 DNA reads TGCGCCAGCAGCCAAGATTATCGGAGATCCCAAGAGACCCAGTACTTC. The chain recombines TRBV4-3 with TRBJ2-5; no firm D call. The CDR3 covers 16 residues. The V end lost 0 bases, the J end lost 1 base, and 12 bases lay between the germline ends. Germline V lookup: CDR1 LGHNA, CDR2 YSLEER.

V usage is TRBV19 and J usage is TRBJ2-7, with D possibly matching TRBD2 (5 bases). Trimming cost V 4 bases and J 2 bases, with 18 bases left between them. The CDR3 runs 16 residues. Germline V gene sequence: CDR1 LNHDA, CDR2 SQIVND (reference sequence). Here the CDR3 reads CASSTNRGREPYEQYF. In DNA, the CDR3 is TGTGCCAGTAGTACGAACCGGGGAAGGGAACCCTACGAGCAGTACTTC. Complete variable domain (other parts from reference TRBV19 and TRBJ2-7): DGGITQSPKYLFRKEGQNVTLSCEQNLNHDAMYWYRQDPGQGLRLIYYSQIVNDFQKGDIAEGYSVSREKKESFPLTVTSAQKNPTAFYLCASSTNRGREPYEQYFGPGTRLTVT.

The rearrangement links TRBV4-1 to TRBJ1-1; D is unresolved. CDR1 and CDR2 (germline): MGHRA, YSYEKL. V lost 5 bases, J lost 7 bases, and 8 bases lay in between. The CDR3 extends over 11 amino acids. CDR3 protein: CASSARSEAFF. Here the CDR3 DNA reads TGCGCCAGCAGCGCCCGCAGTGAAGCTTTCTTT.

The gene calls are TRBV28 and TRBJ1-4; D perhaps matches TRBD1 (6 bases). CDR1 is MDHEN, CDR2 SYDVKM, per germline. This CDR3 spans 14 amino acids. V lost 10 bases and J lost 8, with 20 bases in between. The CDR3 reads CATINAGGREKLFF. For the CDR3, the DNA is TGTGCCACCATAAACGCGGGGGGCCGGGAAAAACTGTTTTTT. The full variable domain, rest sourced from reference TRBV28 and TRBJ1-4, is DVKVTQSSRYLVKRTGEKVFLECVQDMDHENMFWYRQDPGLGLRLIYFSYDVKMKEKGDIPEGYSVSREKKERFSLILESASTNQTSMYLCATINAGGREKLFFGSGTQLSVL.